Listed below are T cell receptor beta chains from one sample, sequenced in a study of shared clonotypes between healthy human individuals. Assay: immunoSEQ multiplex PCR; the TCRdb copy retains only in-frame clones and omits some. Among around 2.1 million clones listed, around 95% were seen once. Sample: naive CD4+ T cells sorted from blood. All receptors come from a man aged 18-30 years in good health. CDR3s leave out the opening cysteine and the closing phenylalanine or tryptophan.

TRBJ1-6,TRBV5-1,ASSLDSEGNSPLH
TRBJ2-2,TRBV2,ASSGGRTSGIGELF
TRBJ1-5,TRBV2,ASSGGTLTNQPQH
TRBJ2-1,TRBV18,ASSSTSGREYEQF
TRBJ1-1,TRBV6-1,ASRELYMNTEAF
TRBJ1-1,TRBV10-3,AISESQKLMNTEAF
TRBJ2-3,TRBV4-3,ASSQERTSSTDTQY
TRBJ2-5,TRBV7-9,ASSPRLTGSETQY
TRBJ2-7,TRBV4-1,ASSQRTVGIYEQY
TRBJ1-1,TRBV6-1,ASRGQGMTEAF
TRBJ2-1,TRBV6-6,ASSSIAGAGNEQF
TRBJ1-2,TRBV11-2,ASSLEAGNYGYT
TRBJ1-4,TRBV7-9,ASSLGRGTNEKLF
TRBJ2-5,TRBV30,ACSLGGGQETQY
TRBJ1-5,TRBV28,ASNRVNQPQH
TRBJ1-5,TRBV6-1,ASSEASGNKPQH
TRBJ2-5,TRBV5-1,ASSPAGTGQETQY
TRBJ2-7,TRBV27,ASSLGAGGPNYEQY
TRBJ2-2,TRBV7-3,ASSLAGEGTGELF
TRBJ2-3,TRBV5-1,ASSLGQGMINTQY
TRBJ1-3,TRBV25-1,ASSDGQGVGNTIY
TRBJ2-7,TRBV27,ASSQMGGSYEQY
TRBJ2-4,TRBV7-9,ASSSRDTPGEKTIQY
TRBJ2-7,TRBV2,ASSDFTRGVVEQY
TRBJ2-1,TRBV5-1,ASSRGAEAYNEQF
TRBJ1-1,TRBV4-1,ASSQGDRRNTEAF